Shown below are 2 T cell receptor beta chains from a single sample sequenced in a study of blood T cell repertoires in COVID-19. Produced via immunoSEQ multiplex PCR; TCRdb's table is partial and in-frame only. The sample holds under 200,000 clones, about 85% seen once. The specimen sequenced was peripheral blood. Receptors originate from a woman at least 80 years old with acute or convalescent COVID-19.

The V and J genes are TRBV9 and TRBJ2-2; 10 bases are a match to TRBD2. There are 21 residues in the CDR3. CDR1 and CDR2 (germline): SGDLS, YYNGEE. V shed 4 bases, J shed 4 bases, and the junction held 22 bases outside the gene matches. The CDR3, as DNA: TGTGCCAGCAGCCCTCAAGCGGGAGGGCCCTTCTCGAGCTTGAGCACCGGGGAGCTGTTTTTT. It yields the protein CASSPQAGGPFSSLSTGELFF.

CDR3 sequence reads: CAWSGVNTEAFF. The CDR3 nucleotides read TGTGCCTGGAGTGGAGTTAACACTGAAGCTTTCTTT. The rearrangement links TRBV30 to TRBJ1-1; D ambiguous. Germline V CDR1 and CDR2: GTSNPN, SVGIG (reference sequence). The CDR3 runs to 12 residues. Trimming cost V 1 base and J 2 bases, with 5 bases left between them.